The clone carrying this T cell receptor (beta chain) has a handful of counts. Germline values: CDR1 SQVTM, CDR2 ANQGSEA. The V and J ends lost 2 bases and 5 bases, in that order; junction bases with no gene match: 3. The CDR3 is 14 residues long. This sample was taken from a study of molecular identifiers for immune sequencing clone quantification. One entry per CDR3 protein, called by TCRdb with MiXCR from the PCR reads. The profile shows over 90,000 distinct CDR3 sequences, about 35% of them singletons. The clonotype comes from a human donor in good health. Some libraries in this study had Jurkat cell RNA spiked in. Sequencing was performed on naive CD8+ T cells from blood, with Jurkat cell RNA spiked in. The subset was: FACS-sorted CD8+CD4-CCR7+CD45RA+ naive T cells. J is TRBJ2-2 and V is TRBV29-1, with 9 bases aligning to TRBD2. The CDR3 DNA is TGCAGCGTTGAAAGCGGGAGGCGGACCGGGGAGCTGTTTTTT. Residues: CSVESGRRTGELFF.